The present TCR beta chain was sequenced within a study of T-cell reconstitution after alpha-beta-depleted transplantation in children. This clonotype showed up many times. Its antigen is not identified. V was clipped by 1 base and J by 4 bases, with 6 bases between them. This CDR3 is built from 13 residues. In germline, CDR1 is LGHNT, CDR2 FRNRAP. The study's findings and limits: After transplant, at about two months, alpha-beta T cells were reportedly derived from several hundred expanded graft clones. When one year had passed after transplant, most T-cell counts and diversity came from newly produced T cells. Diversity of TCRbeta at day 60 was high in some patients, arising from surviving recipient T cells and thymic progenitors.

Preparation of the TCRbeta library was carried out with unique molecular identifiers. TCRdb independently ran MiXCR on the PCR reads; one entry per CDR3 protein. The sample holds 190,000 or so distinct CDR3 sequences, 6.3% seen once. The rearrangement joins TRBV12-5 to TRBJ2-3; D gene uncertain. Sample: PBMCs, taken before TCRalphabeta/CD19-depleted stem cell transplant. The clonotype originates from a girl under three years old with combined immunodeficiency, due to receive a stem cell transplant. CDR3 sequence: CASGLDASDTQYF. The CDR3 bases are TGTGCTAGTGGTTTGGACGCATCAGATACGCAGTATTTT.